The rows below give T cell receptor beta chains drawn from one sample of a study of T cells expressing NK-cell markers. After re-calling the 5' RACE reads, TCRdb lists one entry per CDR3 protein, DNA absent. Here the sample table reports under 600,000 distinct CDR3 sequences. Sequencing was done on a sample of blood T cells: a sorted CD56 or NKG2C T cell subset, CD4+ or CD8+ T cells, or bulk PBMC T cells (not recorded which). The receptors come from a woman aged 45-65 years in good health. CDR3s include the opening cysteine and the closing phenylalanine or tryptophan.

j_gene,v_gene,CDR3aa
TRBJ2-2,TRBV10-3,CAIASTSGATGELFF
TRBJ2-3,TRBV7-2,CASSFSEAQYF
TRBJ1-1,TRBV21-1,CASSLSRGKTNTEAFF
TRBJ2-7,TRBV2,CASSPTSGGSSYEQYF
TRBJ2-2,TRBV2,CASSEVPRGTGELFF
TRBJ2-3,TRBV5-1,CASSFGGVTDTQYF
TRBJ1-5,TRBV3-1,CASSPRPGGNQPQHF
TRBJ2-2,TRBV10-1,CASSEWQNTGELFF
TRBJ1-5,TRBV12-3/TRBV12-4,CASSLRGNRKRRSNQPQHF
TRBJ2-2,TRBV6-5,CASSPGTSGIGTGELFF
TRBJ2-1,TRBV7-9,CASSLDWGILAREQFF
TRBJ1-5,TRBV7-2,CASSLIKAQPQHF
TRBJ2-3,TRBV5-1,CASSPNRGTDTQYF
TRBJ1-2,TRBV9,CASSVAGARGFYGYTF
TRBJ1-3,TRBV4-1,CASSYNMRAPGNTIYF